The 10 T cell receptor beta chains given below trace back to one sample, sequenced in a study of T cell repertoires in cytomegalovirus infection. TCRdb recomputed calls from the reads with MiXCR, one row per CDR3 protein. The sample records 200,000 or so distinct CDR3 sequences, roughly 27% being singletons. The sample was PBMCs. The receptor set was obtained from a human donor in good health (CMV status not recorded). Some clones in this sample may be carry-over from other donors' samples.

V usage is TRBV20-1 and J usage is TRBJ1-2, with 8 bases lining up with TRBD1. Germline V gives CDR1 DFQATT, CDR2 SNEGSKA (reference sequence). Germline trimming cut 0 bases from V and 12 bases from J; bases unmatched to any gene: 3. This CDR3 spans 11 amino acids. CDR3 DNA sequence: TGCAGTGCTAGAGATGACAGGGGACACACCTTC. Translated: CSARDDRGHTF.

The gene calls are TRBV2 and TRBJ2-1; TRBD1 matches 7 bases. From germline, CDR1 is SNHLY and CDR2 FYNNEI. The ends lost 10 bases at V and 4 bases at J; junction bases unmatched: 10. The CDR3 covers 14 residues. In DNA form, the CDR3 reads TGTGCCACCCAGGGACAGTTTTTTTACAATGAGCAGTTCTTC. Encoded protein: CATQGQFFYNEQFF. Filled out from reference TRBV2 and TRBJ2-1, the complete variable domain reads EPEVTQTPSHQVTQMGQEVILRCVPISNHLYFYWYRQILGQKVEFLVSFYNNEISEKSEIFDDQFSVERPDGSNFTLKIRSTKLEDSAMYFCATQGQFFYNEQFFGPGTRLTVL.

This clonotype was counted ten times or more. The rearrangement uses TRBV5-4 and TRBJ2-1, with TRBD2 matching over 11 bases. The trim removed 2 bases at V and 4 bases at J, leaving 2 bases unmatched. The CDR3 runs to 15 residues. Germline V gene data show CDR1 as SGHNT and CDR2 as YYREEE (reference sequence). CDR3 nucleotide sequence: TGTGCCAGCAGCTTTGGGACTAGCGGATACAATGAGCAGTTCTTC. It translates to CASSFGTSGYNEQFF.

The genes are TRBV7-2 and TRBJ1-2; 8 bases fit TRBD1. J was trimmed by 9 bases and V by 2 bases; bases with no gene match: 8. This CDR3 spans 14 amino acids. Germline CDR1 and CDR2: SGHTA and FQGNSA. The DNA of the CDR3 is TGTGCCAGCAGCTTAAAAGGACAGGGAGTAAGCTACACCTTC. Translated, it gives CASSLKGQGVSYTF.

Here the CDR3 DNA reads TGTGCCATCAGTGACAGAGACAGGGGCAAGACTGAAGCTTTCTTT. Protein product: CAISDRDRGKTEAFF. V gene TRBV10-3 combines with J gene TRBJ1-1, with 8 bases identical to TRBD1. The junction had 8 bases not matched to a gene; V was cut back by 3 bases and J by 5 bases. From germline, CDR1 is ENHRY and CDR2 SYGVKD. This CDR3 region has 15 residues.

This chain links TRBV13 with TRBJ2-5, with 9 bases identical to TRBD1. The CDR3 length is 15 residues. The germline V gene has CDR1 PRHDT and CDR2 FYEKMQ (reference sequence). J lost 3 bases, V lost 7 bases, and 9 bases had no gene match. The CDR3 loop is CASIRSDRGKETQYF. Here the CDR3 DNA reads TGTGCCAGCATAAGGTCCGACAGGGGGAAAGAGACCCAGTACTTC.

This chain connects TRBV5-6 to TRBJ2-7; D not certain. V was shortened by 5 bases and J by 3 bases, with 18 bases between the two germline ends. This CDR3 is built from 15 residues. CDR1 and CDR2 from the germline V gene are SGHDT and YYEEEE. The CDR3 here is CASRVIRMPRYEQYF. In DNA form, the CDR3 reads TGTGCCAGCAGAGTGATTAGGATGCCACGCTACGAGCAGTACTTC.

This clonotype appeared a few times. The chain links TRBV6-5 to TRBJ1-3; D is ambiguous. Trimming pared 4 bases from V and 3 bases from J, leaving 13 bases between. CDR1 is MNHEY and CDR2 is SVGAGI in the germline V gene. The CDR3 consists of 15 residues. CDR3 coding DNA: TGTGCCAGCAGTTTGACCCAAGATAATGGAAACACCATATATTTT. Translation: CASSLTQDNGNTIYF.

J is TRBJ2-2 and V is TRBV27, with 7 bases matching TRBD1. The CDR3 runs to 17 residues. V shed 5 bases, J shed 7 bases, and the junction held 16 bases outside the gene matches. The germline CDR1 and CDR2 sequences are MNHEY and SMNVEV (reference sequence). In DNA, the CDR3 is TGTGCCAGCAGTCCCGTGGGACAGCTTTACCGAGGCGGGGAGCTGTTTTTT. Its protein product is CASSPVGQLYRGGELFF.

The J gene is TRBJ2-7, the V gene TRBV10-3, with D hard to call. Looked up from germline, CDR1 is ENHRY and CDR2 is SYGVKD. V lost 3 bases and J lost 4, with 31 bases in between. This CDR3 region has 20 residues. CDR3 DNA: TGTGCCATCAGTGATAATGTTGGACCCCCGGATGTGGATGCGTCGTACGAGCAGTACTTC. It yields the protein CAISDNVGPPDVDASYEQYF.